A selection of T cell receptor beta chains follows, all from one sample in a study of technical replicates of blood from a few donors. Measured with immunoSEQ multiplex PCR; TCRdb has only the in-frame clones, and not every one. The data contain around 50,000 clones, around 95% of them singletons. The sample comprised T cells isolated from PBMCs. Every receptor here comes from a human donor in good health. The CDR3 runs from the conserved cysteine through the conserved F or W. A D gene is named only where the DNA matches it firmly. Clone sizes are given selectively: once, few, many, or a class where the clone is expanded.

D gene: NA; V gene: TRBV11-2; clone size: NA; J gene: TRBJ2-3; CDR3 protein: CASSRLYSTDTQYF; CDR3 DNA: TGTGCCAGCAGCCGATTATACTCCACAGATACGCAGTATTTT
D gene: NA; V gene: TRBV19; clone size: once; J gene: TRBJ1-2; CDR3 protein: CASSNRALDYGYTF; CDR3 DNA: TGTGCCAGTAGTAACAGGGCGTTGGACTATGGCTACACCTTC
D gene: NA; V gene: TRBV4-1; clone size: NA; J gene: TRBJ1-5; CDR3 protein: CASSQSAGVWQPQHF; CDR3 DNA: TGCGCCAGCAGCCAATCCGCAGGGGTTTGGCAGCCCCAGCATTTT
D gene: NA; V gene: TRBV19; clone size: NA; J gene: TRBJ1-2; CDR3 protein: CASSLGQDYGYTF; CDR3 DNA: TGTGCCAGTAGCCTGGGACAAGACTATGGCTACACCTTC
D gene: TRBD1; V gene: TRBV9; clone size: NA; J gene: TRBJ1-2; CDR3 protein: CASSPRTGSNYGYTF; CDR3 DNA: TGTGCCAGCAGCCCACGGACAGGGAGCAACTATGGCTACACCTTC
D gene: NA; V gene: TRBV19; clone size: NA; J gene: TRBJ2-7; CDR3 protein: CASSIDPRRADVGEQYF; CDR3 DNA: TGTGCCAGTAGTATTGACCCACGGAGGGCGGATGTCGGCGAGCAGTACTTC
D gene: TRBD1; V gene: TRBV5-1; clone size: NA; J gene: TRBJ1-1; CDR3 protein: CASSSSLQGKITEAFF; CDR3 DNA: TGCGCCAGCAGCTCGAGCCTACAGGGGAAGATCACTGAAGCTTTCTTT
D gene: TRBD1; V gene: TRBV6-1; clone size: NA; J gene: TRBJ1-2; CDR3 protein: CASRGDSLYGYTF; CDR3 DNA: TGTGCCAGCAGGGGGGACAGTCTCTATGGCTACACCTTC
D gene: NA; V gene: TRBV11-3; clone size: few; J gene: TRBJ1-1; CDR3 protein: CASSLGSQGKAFF; CDR3 DNA: TGTGCCAGCAGCTTAGGATCTCAGGGCAAAGCTTTCTTT
D gene: TRBD1; V gene: TRBV11-2; clone size: NA; J gene: TRBJ2-2; CDR3 protein: CASSARQGSGWAGELFF; CDR3 DNA: TGTGCCAGCAGCGCCAGACAGGGTTCGGGTTGGGCCGGGGAGCTGTTTTTT
D gene: NA; V gene: TRBV7-9; clone size: NA; J gene: TRBJ2-1; CDR3 protein: CASPSTGRGDEQFF; CDR3 DNA: TGTGCCAGCCCTTCTACAGGGAGGGGCGATGAGCAGTTCTTC
D gene: NA; V gene: TRBV28; clone size: NA; J gene: TRBJ2-7; CDR3 protein: CASSSTGLSYEQYF; CDR3 DNA: TGTGCCAGCAGTTCGACAGGTCTGTCCTACGAGCAGTACTTC
D gene: TRBD2; V gene: TRBV10-3; clone size: NA; J gene: TRBJ2-7; CDR3 protein: CAIRTSGYEQYF; CDR3 DNA: TGTGCCATCAGGACTAGCGGCTACGAGCAGTACTTC
D gene: NA; V gene: TRBV11-3; clone size: NA; J gene: TRBJ2-7; CDR3 protein: CASSPSSTLGSGTDPYEQYF; CDR3 DNA: TGTGCCAGCAGCCCCTCCTCAACTCTAGGGTCAGGGACTGACCCTTACGAGCAGTACTTC
D gene: NA; V gene: TRBV5-4; clone size: NA; J gene: TRBJ2-5; CDR3 protein: CASSFPASQETQYF; CDR3 DNA: TGTGCCAGCAGCTTCCCAGCGAGCCAAGAGACCCAGTACTTC
D gene: NA; V gene: TRBV27; clone size: NA; J gene: TRBJ1-5; CDR3 protein: CASSLFEDQPQHF; CDR3 DNA: TGTGCCAGCAGTTTATTCGAGGATCAGCCCCAGCATTTT
D gene: TRBD2; V gene: TRBV6-6; clone size: NA; J gene: TRBJ2-1; CDR3 protein: CASRGLAGDWYNEQFF; CDR3 DNA: TGTGCCAGCAGAGGACTAGCGGGAGATTGGTACAATGAGCAGTTCTTC
D gene: NA; V gene: TRBV13; clone size: NA; J gene: TRBJ2-5; CDR3 protein: CASSFDSEETQYF; CDR3 DNA: TGTGCCAGCAGCTTCGACAGCGAAGAGACCCAGTACTTC
D gene: TRBD2; V gene: TRBV4-3; clone size: NA; J gene: TRBJ2-5; CDR3 protein: CASSLGLAGQETQYF; CDR3 DNA: TGCGCCAGCAGCCTGGGACTAGCGGGACAAGAGACCCAGTACTTC
D gene: NA; V gene: TRBV27; clone size: NA; J gene: TRBJ1-2; CDR3 protein: CASHAGNGYTF; CDR3 DNA: TGTGCCAGCCACGCAGGGAACGGCTACACCTTC
D gene: NA; V gene: TRBV10-3; clone size: NA; J gene: TRBJ2-1; CDR3 protein: CAISPLSGDNEQFF; CDR3 DNA: TGTGCCATCAGCCCCCTTTCAGGGGACAATGAGCAGTTCTTC
D gene: NA; V gene: TRBV9; clone size: once; J gene: TRBJ1-4; CDR3 protein: CASSAEPEGGGEKLFF; CDR3 DNA: TGTGCCAGCAGCGCAGAACCTGAGGGCGGGGGTGAAAAACTGTTTTTT
D gene: NA; V gene: TRBV6-5; clone size: NA; J gene: TRBJ1-1; CDR3 protein: CAGRYGLEAFF; CDR3 DNA: TGTGCCGGCAGGTACGGGCTCGAAGCTTTCTTT
D gene: NA; V gene: TRBV13; clone size: NA; J gene: TRBJ2-1; CDR3 protein: CASQRSVEQFF; CDR3 DNA: TGTGCCAGCCAACGGAGCGTAGAGCAGTTCTTC
D gene: NA; V gene: TRBV28; clone size: once; J gene: TRBJ1-2; CDR3 protein: CASSPPRVGRGYTF; CDR3 DNA: TGTGCCAGCAGCCCTCCCAGGGTAGGTCGTGGCTACACCTTC
D gene: NA; V gene: TRBV6-4; clone size: once; J gene: TRBJ1-4; CDR3 protein: CASSNRVGEKLFF; CDR3 DNA: TGTGCCAGCAGTAACAGGGTTGGTGAAAAACTGTTTTTT
D gene: TRBD2; V gene: TRBV6-1; clone size: NA; J gene: TRBJ2-1; CDR3 protein: CASSWQRGRNEQFF; CDR3 DNA: TGTGCCAGCAGTTGGCAGCGCGGGAGAAATGAGCAGTTCTTC
D gene: NA; V gene: TRBV19; clone size: once; J gene: TRBJ1-3; CDR3 protein: CASSIFPGLSSGNTIYF; CDR3 DNA: TGTGCCAGTAGTATATTTCCAGGACTCAGCTCTGGAAACACCATATATTTT
D gene: NA; V gene: TRBV6-1; clone size: NA; J gene: TRBJ2-7; CDR3 protein: CASSEWSNSYEQYF; CDR3 DNA: TGTGCCAGCAGTGAATGGAGTAACTCCTACGAGCAGTACTTC
D gene: NA; V gene: TRBV5-4; clone size: NA; J gene: TRBJ2-5; CDR3 protein: CASSARGASLYQETQYF; CDR3 DNA: TGTGCCAGCAGCGCCCGGGGGGCTTCTCTGTACCAAGAGACCCAGTACTTC